The 17 T cell receptor beta chains presented below share a single source sample, sequenced in a study of shared clonotypes between healthy human individuals. This table comes from immunoSEQ multiplex PCR, and its TCRdb copy is limited to in-frame clones, with some not included. Of approximately 440,000 clones detected, about 74% appear once; the ten largest clones hold about 12%. Material for sequencing was PBMCs. These receptors were obtained from a woman aged 35 to 49 in good health. Some clones in this sample may be carry-over from other donors' samples.

The V gene is TRBV5-4, the J gene TRBJ1-4; maybe TRBD1 (5 bases). The CDR3 loop spans 14 amino acids. The germline V gene has CDR1 SGHNT and CDR2 YYREEE (reference sequence). V lost 0 bases, J lost 9 bases, and 12 bases lay in between. Here the CDR3 reads CASSLDPGPQKLFF. In DNA form, the CDR3 reads TGTGCCAGCAGCTTGGACCCGGGACCGCAAAAACTGTTTTTT.

The rearrangement joins TRBV19 to TRBJ2-3; the D is unclear. The V end was cut by 3 bases, the J end by 2 bases, with 9 bases between. Germline V lookup: CDR1 LNHDA, CDR2 SQIVND (reference sequence). CDR3 length equals 14 residues. The CDR3 region is CASSITADTDTQYF. The CDR3 region has the DNA TGTGCCAGTAGTATTACGGCTGACACAGATACGCAGTATTTT.

V and J are TRBV5-1 and TRBJ1-2; 8 bases are shared with TRBD1. The trim removed 4 bases at V and 6 bases at J, leaving 14 bases unmatched. CDR3 length equals 16 residues. Germline CDR1 is SGHRS and CDR2 is YFSETQ. DNA for the CDR3: TGCGCCAGCAGCCCTGGAGGGGCCAGGGGGCAGGATGGCTACACCTTC. It yields the protein CASSPGGARGQDGYTF.

Comment on this clone: A much more abundant neighbour one base away suggests this may be a read error. The chain's CDR3 is CASSRGQESYEQHF. The CDR3 coding sequence is TGTGCCAGCAGCCGCGGACAGGAGTCCTACGAGCAGCACTTC. This chain joins TRBV11-1 and TRBJ2-7; 7 bases line up with TRBD1. The germline gives CDR1 SGHAT, CDR2 FQDESV (reference sequence). There are 14 residues in the CDR3.

The chain combines TRBV5-4 with TRBJ2-5; D is ambiguous. CDR3 length: 13 amino acids. CDR1 SGHNT and CDR2 YYREEE come from the germline V gene (reference sequence). V gave up 4 bases and J gave up 0 bases, with 7 bases separating them. This CDR3 reads CASSLWNQETQYF. CDR3 sequence (DNA): TGTGCCAGCAGCCTATGGAACCAAGAGACCCAGTACTTC.

The rearrangement joins TRBV13 to TRBJ2-5; the match to TRBD1 covers 7 bases. The germline gives CDR1 PRHDT, CDR2 FYEKMQ (reference sequence). The CDR3 covers 16 residues. J lost 0 bases, V lost 5 bases, and 9 bases had no gene match. As DNA, the CDR3 is TGTGCCAGCAGCCCCGGGGACAGCCAATACCAAGAGACCCAGTACTTC. Translating it yields CASSPGDSQYQETQYF.

This clone was seen only once. The chain recombines TRBV29-1 with TRBJ2-3; D not resolved. V lost 7 bases, J lost 3 bases, and 14 bases lay in between. The germline gives CDR1 SQVTM, CDR2 ANQGSEA. The CDR3 contains 13 residues. The DNA of the CDR3 is TGCAGCGCCTACCTAATGGGGACAGATACGCAGTATTTT. Translation gives CSAYLMGTDTQYF.

J is TRBJ1-4 and V is TRBV7-6; D gene ambiguous. This CDR3 comprises 13 residues. V gave up 5 bases and J gave up 8 bases, with 12 bases separating them. Germline V CDR1 and CDR2: SGHVS, FNYEAQ. The DNA for the CDR3 is TGTGCCAGCAGCCGAGTGGTCGGAGAAAAACTGTTTTTT. Translating gives CASSRVVGEKLFF.

The gene calls are TRBV7-9 and TRBJ2-2; the D gene is possibly TRBD1 (6 bases). Germline loops: CDR1 SEHNR, CDR2 FQNEAQ (reference sequence). V was trimmed by 5 bases and J by 3 bases, leaving 13 bases between them. There are 15 residues in the CDR3. CDR3: CASSGQLVDTGELFF. For the CDR3, the DNA is TGTGCCAGCAGCGGACAGTTGGTTGACACCGGGGAGCTGTTTTTT.

The CDR3 bases are TGTGCCAGCAGTTCGGGACAAGGGATCAATCAGCCCCAGCATTTT. This encodes CASSSGQGINQPQHF. The chain is built from TRBV27 and TRBJ1-5; D possibly corresponds to TRBD1 (6 bases). The CDR3 has 15 amino acids. Trimming shortened V by 4 bases and J by 3 bases, and 13 bases separated the two germline ends. The germline gives CDR1 MNHEY, CDR2 SMNVEV (reference sequence).

This clone occurred many times. The chain couples TRBV28 to TRBJ2-2; the match to TRBD2 covers 7 bases. V was pared by 4 bases and J by 0 bases, with 8 bases of the junction left unmatched. CDR1 and CDR2 (germline): MDHEN, SYDVKM. This CDR3 spans 17 amino acids. The CDR3 spells CASSWSPAGANTGELFF. DNA for the CDR3: TGTGCCAGCAGTTGGTCACCGGCGGGAGCGAACACCGGGGAGCTGTTTTTT.

The V gene is TRBV7-9, the J gene TRBJ2-7; D unresolved. The CDR3 is 13 residues long. Germline-derived CDR1 and CDR2 are SEHNR and FQNEAQ (reference sequence). With 2 bases removed from V and 2 bases from J, the gap between germline ends came to 7 bases. CDR3 amino acids: CASSLRIPYEQYF. CDR3 sequence (DNA): TGTGCCAGCAGCTTAAGGATCCCCTACGAGCAGTACTTC.

The chain joins TRBV27 to TRBJ2-1, with 10 bases that match TRBD2. Germline-derived CDR1 and CDR2 are MNHEY and SMNVEV (reference sequence). V shed 6 bases, J shed 2 bases, and the junction held 4 bases outside the gene matches. This CDR3 is built from 15 residues. CDR3 amino acids: CASRKREGPYNEQFF. CDR3 bases: TGTGCCAGCAGAAAGCGGGAGGGCCCCTACAATGAGCAGTTCTTC.

The rearrangement uses TRBV7-2 and TRBJ2-7; 11 nucleotides align to TRBD2. Germline trimming cut 0 bases from V and 4 bases from J; bases unmatched to any gene: 8. The CDR3 covers 17 residues. Germline CDR1 is SGHTA and CDR2 is FQGNSA. CDR3 in DNA: TGTGCCAGCAGCTTAGCTAGTTCGACTAGCGGGATGTACGAGCAGTACTTC. This encodes CASSLASSTSGMYEQYF. The variable domain in full, with the rest retrieved from reference TRBV7-2 and TRBJ2-7, is GAGVSQSPSNKVTEKGKDVELRCDPISGHTALYWYRQSLGQGLEFLIYFQGNSAPDKSGLPSDRFSAERTGGSVSTLTIQRTQQEDSAVYLCASSLASSTSGMYEQYFGPGTRLTVT.

Turning to this clone: The sample holds other DNA sequences that translate to the same CDR3. The chain recombines TRBV30 with TRBJ1-5, with D unclear. Germline V gives CDR1 GTSNPN, CDR2 SVGIG (reference sequence). There are 13 residues in the CDR3. The V gene lost 2 bases and the J gene lost 0 bases, with 5 bases spanning the gap. For the CDR3, the DNA is TGTGCCTGGAGTTTAGGTAGCAATCAGCCCCAGCATTTT. Translation gives CAWSLGSNQPQHF.

As regards this clone: Germline and junction disagree at one end, which may indicate a read error. The gene calls are TRBV5-4 and TRBJ2-7; TRBD1 is a possible D gene (5 bases). Germline CDR1 reads SGHNT; CDR2 reads YYREEE (reference sequence). CDR3 length equals 15 residues. CDR3 sequence reads: CASSLARDSSHEQYF. In nucleotides, the CDR3 is TGTGCCAGCAGCTTGGCCCGAGACAGCTCCCACGAGCAGTACTTC.

This chain uses TRBV6-1 with TRBJ2-5; 8 nucleotides line up with TRBD1. V trimming: 0 bases; J trimming: 4 bases; junction bases outside the gene matches: 4. The CDR3 has 15 residues. Germline CDR1 is MNHNS and CDR2 is SASEGT. The CDR3: CASSEAQGARETQYF. The CDR3 DNA sequence: TGTGCCAGCAGTGAAGCTCAGGGGGCGAGAGAGACCCAGTACTTC.